The 32 T cell receptor beta chains given below trace back to one sample, sequenced in a study of T cell repertoires in cytomegalovirus infection. Their antigen targets remain unknown. TCRdb passed the reads through MiXCR, listing each CDR3 protein once. The profile shows over 120,000 distinct CDR3 sequences, over 25% of them singletons. This specimen consisted of CD8+ T cells from cultured PBMCs, obtained from culture after CMV antigen stimulation. These receptors all come from a human donor in good health (CMV status not recorded). Some clones in this sample may be carry-over from other donors' samples.

The chain carries TRBV6-5 and TRBJ2-2, with 8 bases aligning to TRBD1. CDR3 size: 17 residues. The V segment lost 0 bases and the J segment 1 base; nucleotides outside the gene matches: 4. The germline V gene encodes CDR1 MNHEY and CDR2 SVGAGI. The CDR3 DNA follows: TGTGCCAGCAGTTACTCCGAGACAGGGGAGAACACCGGGGAGCTGTTTTTT. It translates to CASSYSETGENTGELFF.

The chain couples TRBV7-2 to TRBJ2-5; no reliable D call. Per germline, CDR1 SGHTA and CDR2 FQGNSA. V lost 1 base, J lost 0 bases, and 6 bases lay in between. This CDR3 region has 14 residues. CDR3 region: CASSLEVYQETQYF. For the CDR3, the DNA is TGTGCCAGCAGCTTAGAGGTATACCAAGAGACCCAGTACTTC.

The V and J genes are TRBV7-6 and TRBJ1-5; TRBD1 matches 7 bases. Looked up from germline, CDR1 is SGHVS and CDR2 is FNYEAQ. With V trimmed by 2 bases and J by 5 bases, 6 bases remained unmatched. The CDR3 has 15 amino acids. Written as DNA, the CDR3 is TGTGCCAGCAGCTTAATGAAGGGGGCGCATCAGCCCCAGCATTTT. Translating gives CASSLMKGAHQPQHF.

The chain recombines TRBV3-1 with TRBJ1-1; no clear D. Trimming pared 1 base from V and 1 base from J, leaving 7 bases between. From germline, CDR1 is LGHDT and CDR2 YNNKEL (reference sequence). This CDR3 is 14 amino acids long. The CDR3 sequence: CASSQGWGNTEAFF. In DNA, the CDR3 is TGTGCCAGCAGCCAAGGGTGGGGGAACACTGAAGCTTTCTTT. The whole variable domain, filled in from reference TRBV3-1 and TRBJ1-1, reads DTAVSQTPKYLVTQMGNDKSIKCEQNLGHDTMYWYKQDSKKFLKIMFSYNNKELIINETVPNRFSPKSPDKAHLNLHINSLELGDSAVYFCASSQGWGNTEAFFGQGTRLTVV.

A few counts support this clonotype. J is TRBJ2-3 and V is TRBV7-2; D might be TRBD2 (5 bases). V was cut by 5 bases and J by 2 bases, with 8 bases left in between. Per germline, CDR1 SGHTA and CDR2 FQGNSA. The CDR3 length is 13 residues. The CDR3 loop reads CASSRGLTDTQYF. The CDR3 DNA is TGTGCCAGCAGCCGAGGACTCACAGATACGCAGTATTTT.

The V gene is TRBV5-1, the J gene TRBJ1-6, with D perhaps matching TRBD1 (5 bases). Germline values: CDR1 SGHRS, CDR2 YFSETQ. The V end lost 3 bases, the J end lost 8 bases, and 15 bases lay between the germline ends. The CDR3 is made up of 15 amino acids. The DNA for the CDR3 is TGCGCCAGCAGCTCGGGGGACGGAGGCGATTCACCCCTCCACTTT. Translating gives CASSSGDGGDSPLHF.

This chain uses TRBV19 with TRBJ1-1; D is possibly TRBD1 (5 bases). Trimming removed 7 bases from V and 2 bases from J, with 8 bases in between. The CDR3 is 12 amino acids. Germline V lookup: CDR1 LNHDA, CDR2 SQIVND (reference sequence). CDR3 sequence: CASIGGNTEAFF. CDR3 in DNA: TGTGCCAGTATTGGGGGAAACACTGAAGCTTTCTTT.

This clonotype has at least ten counts. The rearrangement links TRBV7-6 to TRBJ1-1; D is ambiguous. The CDR3 has 12 residues. Trimming removed 5 bases at V and 8 bases at J, with 12 bases between. Germline V gene data show CDR1 as SGHVS and CDR2 as FNYEAQ. The CDR3 coding sequence is TGTGCCAGCAGCCCCCAGAGTGGGGAAGCTTTCTTT. As protein: CASSPQSGEAFF.

This clonotype was picked up many times. The chain links TRBV7-6 to TRBJ2-2; D not resolved. The length of the CDR3 is 13 residues. V shed 1 base and J shed 7 bases, with 7 bases lying between them. Germline V lookup: CDR1 SGHVS, CDR2 FNYEAQ. The CDR3 region is CASSLEPGGELFF. The CDR3, as DNA: TGTGCCAGCAGCTTAGAACCGGGCGGGGAGCTGTTTTTT.

The gene calls are TRBV14 and TRBJ1-1, with D possibly being TRBD1 (6 bases). Germline V CDR1 and CDR2: SGHDN, FVKESK. Trimming removed 3 bases at V and 4 bases at J, with 15 bases between. This CDR3 contains 15 residues. This CDR3 reads CASSQWGAGTTEAFF. The CDR3 DNA follows: TGTGCCAGCAGCCAGTGGGGGGCAGGGACCACTGAAGCTTTCTTT.

This clonotype was observed a few times. CDR3 in DNA: TGTGCCACCAGGCTTAAGGCCAGACAAAATGAAAAACTGTTTTTT. Protein product: CATRLKARQNEKLFF. The chain is built from TRBV15 and TRBJ1-4; D not resolved. V was shortened by 6 bases and J by 5 bases, with 16 bases between the two germline ends. The CDR3 runs 15 residues. Germline CDR1 is LNHNV and CDR2 is YYDKDF (reference sequence).

This clonotype was seen more than once but under ten times. This sequence joins TRBV7-2 and TRBJ1-2, with 9 bases that match TRBD1. With 5 bases clipped from V and 2 bases from J, the junction kept 9 bases outside the gene matches. CDR1 and CDR2 from the germline V gene are SGHTA and FQGNSA. The CDR3 is 16 residues long. The DNA for the CDR3 is TGTGCCAGCAGCCCAGAGGGACAGGGCCTGAACTATGGCTACACCTTC. Translated: CASSPEGQGLNYGYTF.

V gene TRBV10-3 combines with J gene TRBJ2-7; 7 bases align to TRBD1. J lost 3 bases, V lost 10 bases, and 6 bases had no gene match. The CDR3 has 12 residues. The germline V gene has CDR1 ENHRY and CDR2 SYGVKD. The CDR3 loop is CATGDSHYEQYF. CDR3 sequence (DNA): TGTGCCACCGGGGACAGCCACTACGAGCAGTACTTC.

The chain couples TRBV7-6 to TRBJ2-7; no clear D gene. CDR3 length: 14 amino acids. Germline CDR1 reads SGHVS; CDR2 reads FNYEAQ. Trimming stripped 4 bases from V and 2 bases from J, with 12 bases between. The CDR3, as DNA: TGTGCCAGCAGCTCGCCACGGTCGACCTACGAGCAGTACTTC. Its translation is CASSSPRSTYEQYF.

The chain recombines TRBV7-8 with TRBJ1-4, with a tentative D call TRBD1 (5 bases). With 2 bases removed from V and 4 bases from J, the gap between germline ends came to 14 bases. CDR3 length: 16 residues. Germline V gene sequence: CDR1 SGHVS, CDR2 FQNEAQ. The DNA of the CDR3 is TGTGCCAGCAGCTTAATAGGCGGGGCAGTTAATGAAAAACTGTTTTTT. It encodes CASSLIGGAVNEKLFF.

The CDR3 spells CASSFVRWNEQYF. CDR3 in DNA: TGTGCCAGCAGTTTTGTCCGATGGAACGAGCAGTACTTC. V is TRBV12-3 or TRBV12-4 and J is TRBJ2-7; D is unclear. The CDR3 covers 13 residues. V was clipped by 3 bases and J by 5 bases, with 11 bases between them.

This clonotype was seen many times. CDR3 DNA sequence: TGTGCCAGCAGCTTAGGCGGGGGCTCCTACAATGAGCAGTTCTTC. Translating gives CASSLGGGSYNEQFF. The gene calls are TRBV5-6 and TRBJ2-1; 7 bases agree with TRBD2. Germline CDR1 and CDR2: SGHDT and YYEEEE. Germline trimming cut 2 bases from V and 0 bases from J; bases unmatched to any gene: 2. This CDR3 contains 15 residues.

The chain joins TRBV28 to TRBJ2-1; 8 bases fit TRBD1. The V and J ends lost 5 bases and 5 bases, in that order; junction bases with no gene match: 8. The germline CDR1 and CDR2 sequences are MDHEN and SYDVKM. The CDR3 totals 15 residues. DNA for the CDR3: TGTGCCAGCAGTCCACAGGGGGAACCACACAATGAGCAGTTCTTC. As protein: CASSPQGEPHNEQFF.

This clonotype was counted only a few times. This chain joins TRBV11-1 and TRBJ1-1; D uncertain. The CDR3 runs 12 residues. Trimming pared 9 bases from V and 0 bases from J, leaving 8 bases between. CDR1 is SGHAT, CDR2 FQDESV, per germline (reference sequence). The CDR3 DNA is TGTGCCAGTAAAGACATGAACACTGAAGCTTTCTTT. Protein product: CASKDMNTEAFF.

The CDR3 reads CASSQFSRGMIGGISPLHF. For the CDR3, the DNA is TGCGCCAGCAGTCAATTCTCCAGGGGAATGATTGGCGGAATTTCACCCCTCCACTTT. The J gene is TRBJ1-6, the V gene TRBV23-1, with a tentative D call TRBD1 (6 bases). TRBV23-1 is an open reading frame whose function is uncertain. Trimming took 1 base from V and 9 from J, leaving 25 bases between them. CDR3 length equals 19 residues.

The rearrangement joins TRBV27 to TRBJ2-1; perhaps TRBD1 as D (6 bases). The V end was cut by 4 bases, the J end by 3 bases, with 7 bases between. This CDR3 has 13 amino acids. CDR1 is MNHEY, CDR2 SMNVEV, per germline (reference sequence). CDR3 residues: CASSWDNYNEQFF. Written as DNA, the CDR3 is TGTGCCAGCAGTTGGGACAACTACAATGAGCAGTTCTTC.

The CDR3 here is CSARGSGTSGGGGFDQETQYF. CDR3 DNA: TGCAGTGCTAGAGGGTCTGGGACTAGCGGGGGGGGCGGGTTCGACCAAGAGACCCAGTACTTC. This chain joins TRBV20-1 and TRBJ2-5, with TRBD2 identical over 16 bases. Trimming took 1 base from V and 0 from J; bases not matched to a gene: 14. From germline, CDR1 is DFQATT and CDR2 SNEGSKA (reference sequence). CDR3 length: 21 residues.

The table lists this clonotype with a few counts. The J gene is TRBJ1-1, the V gene TRBV19; D is ambiguous. This CDR3 is built from 11 residues. The V gene lost 10 bases and the J gene lost 11 bases, with 17 bases spanning the gap. The V gene's germline CDR1 is LNHDA and CDR2 SQIVND (reference sequence). CDR3 residues: CATRSGLIAFF. CDR3 in DNA: TGTGCCACGAGGTCGGGGTTGATTGCTTTCTTT.

The chain recombines TRBV28 with TRBJ1-2, with 7 bases that match TRBD1. Trimming took 1 base from V and 6 from J; bases not matched to a gene: 11. Germline CDR1 MDHEN, CDR2 SYDVKM. CDR3 length: 16 amino acids. The CDR3 is CASSLYRGGRGHGYTF. As DNA, the CDR3 is TGTGCCAGCAGTTTATACAGGGGAGGTCGGGGGCATGGCTACACCTTC.

In this sample, this clonotype turned up a few times. The V call is TRBV6-2 or TRBV6-3, the J call TRBJ2-5; 9 nucleotides align to TRBD2. V gave up 0 bases and J gave up 5 bases; unmatched junction bases: 7. The V gene's germline CDR1 is MNHEY and CDR2 SVGEGT. The CDR3 totals 16 residues. CDR3 coding DNA: TGTGCCAGCAGTTACTCGGGACTAGCTGTCATGGAGACCCAGTACTTC. Protein: CASSYSGLAVMETQYF.

The J gene is TRBJ1-5, the V gene TRBV28; D possibly corresponds to TRBD1 (6 bases). This CDR3 spans 14 amino acids. V lost 9 bases, J lost 4 bases, and 16 bases lay in between. The germline CDR1 and CDR2 sequences are MDHEN and SYDVKM. CDR3 nucleotide sequence: TGTGCCAGTGTCTCGGGGGCGGGTAATCAGCCCCAGCATTTT. Translating it yields CASVSGAGNQPQHF.

This clonotype was counted ten times or more. This rearrangement joins TRBV7-8 to TRBJ2-1; D is unclear. There are 13 residues in the CDR3. V was pared by 2 bases and J by 5 bases, with 7 bases between. Per germline, CDR1 SGHVS and CDR2 FQNEAQ. CDR3 residues: CASSLYTDNEQFF. Written as DNA, the CDR3 is TGTGCCAGCAGCTTATACACCGACAATGAGCAGTTCTTC.

This clonotype was seen a few times. The V call is TRBV7-9, the J call TRBJ2-7; TRBD2 agrees at 8 bases. After removal of 5 bases from V and 0 bases from J, the junction contained 3 bases not matched to a gene. This CDR3 is 14 amino acids long. The V gene's germline CDR1 is SEHNR and CDR2 FQNEAQ (reference sequence). CDR3: CASSPTSGSYEQYF. CDR3 coding DNA: TGTGCCAGCAGCCCTACTAGCGGCTCCTACGAGCAGTACTTC.

This chain links TRBV19 with TRBJ1-6; 7 nucleotides match TRBD1. V lost 3 bases and J lost 7; bases outside the gene matches: 9. The CDR3 is 16 residues long. CDR1 is LNHDA, CDR2 SQIVND, per germline (reference sequence). In DNA, the CDR3 is TGTGCCAGTAGTATTCGATCGGGACAGCGGAATTCACCCCTCCACTTT. It codes for CASSIRSGQRNSPLHF. The full variable domain, with the rest looked up from reference TRBV19 and TRBJ1-6, is DGGITQSPKYLFRKEGQNVTLSCEQNLNHDAMYWYRQDPGQGLRLIYYSQIVNDFQKGDIAEGYSVSREKKESFPLTVTSAQKNPTAFYLCASSIRSGQRNSPLHFGNGTRLTVT.

CDR3 sequence (DNA): TGTGCCATAAAGGGGATCGGGGAGCTGTTTTTT. Translated, it gives CAIKGIGELFF. This rearrangement joins TRBV30 to TRBJ2-2; the D gene is possibly TRBD1 (5 bases). CDR3 length: 11 amino acids. Germline CDR1 reads GTSNPN; CDR2 reads SVGIG (reference sequence). V shed 8 bases and J shed 7 bases, with 11 bases lying between them.

The rearrangement links TRBV27 to TRBJ2-7; D possibly corresponds to TRBD2 (5 bases). The CDR3 spans 11 residues. CDR1 is MNHEY and CDR2 is SMNVEV in the germline V gene (reference sequence). The V end was cut by 10 bases, the J end by 3 bases, with 10 bases between. The CDR3 sequence is CATGLLYEQYF. The CDR3 nucleotides are TGTGCCACCGGACTTCTCTACGAGCAGTACTTC.

There are a few counts of this clonotype. The CDR3 protein is CASSLPSYTGELFF. DNA of the CDR3: TGTGCCAGCAGCTTGCCCAGCTACACCGGGGAGCTGTTTTTT. This chain joins TRBV5-5 and TRBJ2-2, with no clear D. The V and J ends lost 1 base and 3 bases respectively, with 7 bases between them. The CDR3 sequence is 14 residues long. Germline CDR1 and CDR2: SGHKS and YYEKEE (reference sequence).